Below are 11 T cell receptor beta chains sequenced from a single sample in a study of cytomegalovirus exposure and HLA in healthy donors. Primers included in the PCR were 60 Vbeta and 13 Jbeta primers. The method was immunoSEQ multiplex PCR; TCRdb's version includes in-frame clones alone and lacks a portion of them. The table has roughly 180,000 clones, about three quarters seen once; the top ten hold more than 3%. The sample comprised PBMCs. These receptors were obtained from a woman aged 55-75 years in good health and CMV-seropositive.

The chain combines TRBV5-1 with TRBJ2-3, with TRBD1 identical over 7 bases. There are 14 residues in the CDR3. Germline values: CDR1 SGHRS, CDR2 YFSETQ. V lost 3 bases and J lost 3; bases outside the gene matches: 4. This chain's CDR3 is CASSYRGQTDTQYF. Written as DNA, the CDR3 is TGCGCCAGCAGCTATAGGGGGCAAACAGATACGCAGTATTTT.

This rearrangement joins TRBV4-1 to TRBJ2-3; D is perhaps TRBD1 (6 bases). CDR1 and CDR2 (germline): MGHRA, YSYEKL. The CDR3 sequence is 16 residues long. Trimming stripped 0 bases from V and 6 bases from J, with 16 bases between. CDR3 nucleotides: TGCGCCAGCAGCCAAGATAAGGATGGGGGCTTGGATACGCAGTATTTT. This codes for CASSQDKDGGLDTQYF.

The CDR3 here is CASNRSRRENIQYF. The DNA of the CDR3 is TGTGCCAGCAATAGGAGCCGACGGGAAAACATTCAGTACTTC. The chain joins TRBV28 to TRBJ2-4; no firm D call. There are 14 residues in the CDR3. V was clipped by 7 bases and J by 5 bases, with 15 bases between them. Germline CDR1 and CDR2: MDHEN and SYDVKM. Full variable domain (missing parts from reference TRBV28 and TRBJ2-4): DVKVTQSSRYLVKRTGEKVFLECVQDMDHENMFWYRQDPGLGLRLIYFSYDVKMKEKGDIPEGYSVSREKKERFSLILESASTNQTSMYLCASNRSRRENIQYFGAGTRLSVL.

The V call is TRBV6-1, the J call TRBJ2-5; D not certain. The CDR3 is 13 amino acids. Trimming left V 4 bases short and J 1 base short, with 7 bases between. The germline gives CDR1 MNHNS, CDR2 SASEGT. The CDR3 DNA sequence: TGTGCCAGCAGTGGGGCCCTCCAAGAGACCCAGTACTTC. It translates to CASSGALQETQYF.

The rearrangement links TRBV28 to TRBJ2-2, with a weak D call TRBD2 (7 bases). V was clipped by 2 bases and J by 5 bases, with 12 bases between them. CDR1 and CDR2 from the germline V gene are MDHEN and SYDVKM. CDR3 length equals 15 residues. In DNA, the CDR3 is TGTGCCAGCAGTTTAGGGGGGGCCCCAACCGGGGAGCTGTTTTTT. As protein: CASSLGGAPTGELFF.

The chain couples TRBV2 to TRBJ1-3; D may be TRBD1 (5 bases). Germline CDR1 is SNHLY and CDR2 is FYNNEI. V shed 5 bases and J shed 3 bases, with 20 bases lying between them. The CDR3 spans 17 residues. CDR3 region: CASSYQASGTNGNTIYF. CDR3 in DNA: TGTGCCAGCAGTTACCAGGCTTCAGGGACTAATGGAAACACCATATATTTT.

This clone has only a few counts. V usage is TRBV4-3 and J usage is TRBJ1-4, with a weak D call TRBD1 (5 bases). Per the germline V gene, CDR1 is LGHNA and CDR2 is YSLEER. The V end was cut by 3 bases, the J end by 0 bases, with 8 bases between. The CDR3 is 15 amino acids. The CDR3 sequence is CASSQAGPTNEKLFF. The DNA of the CDR3 is TGCGCCAGCAGCCAGGCAGGGCCAACTAATGAAAAACTGTTTTTT.

The genes are TRBV30 and TRBJ2-7, with D unresolved. V shed 5 bases and J shed 2 bases, with 10 bases lying between them. The CDR3 runs to 12 residues. From germline, CDR1 is GTSNPN and CDR2 SVGIG (reference sequence). DNA for the CDR3: TGTGCCTGGTTCGGCCAGGCCTACGAGCAGTACTTC. Protein sequence: CAWFGQAYEQYF.

This clone has a handful of counts. The chain employs TRBV27 and TRBJ2-1; the match to TRBD1 covers 9 bases. V dropped 2 bases and J dropped 7; count of bases not matched to a gene: 3. This CDR3 region has 14 residues. CDR1 is MNHEY, CDR2 SMNVEV, per germline (reference sequence). CDR3 in amino acids: CASSLTQGANEQFF. The CDR3 DNA reads as TGTGCCAGCAGTTTAACACAGGGGGCGAATGAGCAGTTCTTC.

This rearrangement joins TRBV28 to TRBJ1-5; D may be TRBD1 (5 bases). The length of the CDR3 is 16 residues. Per germline, CDR1 MDHEN and CDR2 SYDVKM. Trimming cost V 3 bases and J 2 bases, with 14 bases left between them. The CDR3 loop reads CASSFYRWGGNQPQHF. DNA of the CDR3: TGTGCCAGCAGTTTTTACAGGTGGGGGGGCAATCAGCCCCAGCATTTT.

The rearrangement links TRBV7-2 to TRBJ1-1; possible D gene TRBD1, 6 bases. With 5 bases removed from V and 5 bases from J, the gap between germline ends came to 18 bases. The CDR3 runs 15 residues. Germline loops: CDR1 SGHTA, CDR2 FQGNSA. The CDR3 is CASSKGGGSRTEAFF. CDR3 in DNA: TGTGCCAGCAGCAAAGGGGGGGGATCAAGGACTGAAGCTTTCTTT.